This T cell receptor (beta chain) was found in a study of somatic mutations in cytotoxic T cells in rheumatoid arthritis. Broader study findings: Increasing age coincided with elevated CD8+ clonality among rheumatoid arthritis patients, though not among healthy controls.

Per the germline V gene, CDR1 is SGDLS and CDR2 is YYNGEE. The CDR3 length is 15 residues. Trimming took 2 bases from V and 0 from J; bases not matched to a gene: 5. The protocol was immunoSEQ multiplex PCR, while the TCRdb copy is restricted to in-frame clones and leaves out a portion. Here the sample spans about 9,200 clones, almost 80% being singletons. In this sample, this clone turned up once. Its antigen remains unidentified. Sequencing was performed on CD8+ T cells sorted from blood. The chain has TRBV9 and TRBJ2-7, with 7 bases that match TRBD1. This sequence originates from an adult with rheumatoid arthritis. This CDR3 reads CASSVGGTASYEQYF. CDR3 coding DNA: TGTGCCAGCAGCGTGGGTGGGACAGCCTCCTACGAGCAGTACTTC. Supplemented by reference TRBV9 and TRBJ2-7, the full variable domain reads DSGVTQTPKHLITATGQRVTLRCSPRSGDLSVYWYQQSLDQGLQFLIQYYNGEERAKGNILERFSAQQFPDLHSELNLSSLELGDSALYFCASSVGGTASYEQYFGPGTRLTVT.